These 31 T cell receptor beta chains were all obtained from the same sample, sequenced in a study of blood T cell repertoires in COVID-19. The data were produced by immunoSEQ multiplex PCR, yet TCRdb's version contains in-frame clones alone and is incomplete. Of fewer than 50,000 clones listed, 69% were seen once; the top ten hold 6.2%. Sequencing was performed on peripheral blood. The receptors here all came from an elderly man with acute or convalescent COVID-19.

Here the CDR3 reads CASSYGSGETYGYTF. CDR3 sequence (DNA): TGTGCCAGCAGTTACGGCTCCGGGGAGACCTATGGCTACACCTTC. The rearrangement uses TRBV6-6 and TRBJ1-2; no reliable D call. The V gene lost 2 bases and the J gene lost 4 bases, with 14 bases spanning the gap. This CDR3 comprises 15 residues. Germline V gene lookup returns CDR1 MNHNY and CDR2 SVGAGI (reference sequence).

This clone was counted a single time. The chain links TRBV19 to TRBJ2-2, with 7 bases identical to TRBD2. The trim removed 10 bases at V and 2 bases at J, leaving 13 bases unmatched. The CDR3 extends over 16 amino acids. Germline V gives CDR1 LNHDA, CDR2 SQIVND (reference sequence). CDR3 bases: TGTGCCATTAGCTGGGGGGGGAACATTAACACCGGGGAGCTGTTTTTT. It yields the protein CAISWGGNINTGELFF.

The CDR3 here is CASSSALALNTEAFF. The CDR3 nucleotides are TGTGCCAGCAGTTCTGCTTTAGCCCTGAACACTGAAGCTTTCTTT. V and J are TRBV27 and TRBJ1-1; D unresolved. Germline CDR1 is MNHEY and CDR2 is SMNVEV (reference sequence). This CDR3 spans 15 amino acids. V lost 4 bases, J lost 0 bases, and 12 bases lay in between.

This clone occurred a few times. This chain connects TRBV15 to TRBJ1-6; D ambiguous. The CDR3 totals 15 residues. Trimming removed 0 bases at V and 7 bases at J, with 10 bases between. From germline, CDR1 is LNHNV and CDR2 YYDKDF (reference sequence). Here the CDR3 DNA reads TGTGCCACCAGCAGAGATCGGGGTAGGAATTCACCCCTCCACTTT. Protein product: CATSRDRGRNSPLHF.

This clone was seen a single time. In the same sample, other DNA sequences code for this CDR3. The V and J genes are TRBV5-1 and TRBJ2-1, with 9 bases that match TRBD1. CDR3 length: 15 residues. In germline, CDR1 is SGHRS, CDR2 YFSETQ. Unmatched junction bases numbered 3, after V lost 4 bases and J lost 1 base. The CDR3 DNA sequence: TGCGCCAGCAGCCTGGGACAGGGTTCCTACAATGAGCAGTTCTTC. As protein: CASSLGQGSYNEQFF.

The rearrangement joins TRBV6-2 or TRBV6-3 to TRBJ2-2, with no clear D. V lost 4 bases and J 7 bases, leaving 7 bases between the germline ends. Germline V gene data show CDR1 as MNHEY and CDR2 as SVGEGT. The CDR3 runs 12 residues. This chain's CDR3 is CASSSQFGELFF. In nucleotides, the CDR3 is TGTGCCAGCAGTTCCCAATTCGGGGAGCTGTTTTTT.

This clone was counted only a few times. The rearrangement joins TRBV7-3 to TRBJ1-1; D gene uncertain. There are 14 residues in the CDR3. V lost 1 base and J 1 base, leaving 7 bases between the germline ends. The germline gives CDR1 SGHTA, CDR2 FQGTGA. This CDR3 reads CASSLSSRNTEAFF. The CDR3 DNA sequence: TGTGCCAGCAGCTTAAGTAGTCGGAACACTGAAGCTTTCTTT.

J is TRBJ2-7 and V is TRBV3-1 (or the pseudogene TRBV3-2); TRBD1 matches at 8 bases. Germline values: CDR1 LGHDT, CDR2 YNNKEL (reference sequence). The J segment lost 5 bases and the V segment lost 1 base, leaving 7 bases of the junction unmatched. The CDR3 runs to 15 residues. CDR3 nucleotides: TGTGCCAGCAGCCAAGGCGCGGACAGGGTCCACGAGCAGTACTTC. Protein product: CASSQGADRVHEQYF.

This chain joins TRBV21-1 and TRBJ2-3; the table names TRBD2, a call not compared with the DNA. TRBV21-1 is a documented pseudogene. The CDR3 has 12 residues. CDR3 nucleotide sequence: TGTGCCAGCAGCAAACTAACAGATACGCAGTATTTT. Translation gives CASSKLTDTQYF.

This clone was counted a few times. This sequence joins TRBV5-5 and TRBJ1-1; D not certain. CDR3 length: 16 residues. Germline V gene sequence: CDR1 SGHKS, CDR2 YYEKEE (reference sequence). Trimming shortened V by 0 bases and J by 0 bases, and 12 bases separated the two germline ends. In DNA form, the CDR3 reads TGTGCCAGCAGCTTGGGGGTGACAACTTTGAACACTGAAGCTTTCTTT. This encodes CASSLGVTTLNTEAFF. The full variable domain, in which reference TRBV5-5 and TRBJ1-1 provide the parts outside the CDR3, is DAGVTQSPTHLIKTRGQQVTLRCSPISGHKSVSWYQQVLGQGPQFIFQYYEKEERGRGNFPDRFSARQFPNYSSELNVNALLLGDSALYLCASSLGVTTLNTEAFFGQGTRLTVV.

The chain is built from TRBV27 and TRBJ1-2; TRBD1 matches at 8 bases. Germline assignment: CDR1 MNHEY and CDR2 SMNVEV (reference sequence). Trimming cost V 5 bases and J 6 bases; bases outside gene matches: 11. The CDR3 loop spans 15 amino acids. This CDR3 is CASSPQWTGPNGYTF. The CDR3, as DNA: TGTGCCAGCAGTCCTCAATGGACAGGGCCCAATGGCTACACCTTC.

The V gene is TRBV7-8, the J gene TRBJ2-1, with 7 bases that match TRBD2. The germline V gene encodes CDR1 SGHVS and CDR2 FQNEAQ. The CDR3 is made up of 21 amino acids. V shed 5 bases and J 8 bases; nucleotides not matched to a gene: 30. For the CDR3, the DNA is TGTGCCAGCAGCCTCCTTGACCAACGGAGGGAGGGGCTTCCTATCGTCGATGAGCAGTTCTTC. Translated: CASSLLDQRREGLPIVDEQFF.

J is TRBJ2-1 and V is TRBV3-1 (or the pseudogene TRBV3-2); D is possibly TRBD2 (6 bases). The CDR3 runs 16 residues. Germline V gene sequence: CDR1 LGHDT, CDR2 YNNKEL (reference sequence). Trimming left V 0 bases short and J 1 base short, with 10 bases between. CDR3 region: CASSQEGAGSYNEQFF. The DNA of the CDR3 is TGTGCCAGCAGCCAAGAAGGGGCGGGATCCTACAATGAGCAGTTCTTC.

The chain is built from TRBV4-3 and TRBJ2-1, with D possibly matching TRBD2 (6 bases). CDR3 size: 14 residues. V lost 1 base, J lost 9 bases, and 13 bases lay in between. The germline V gene has CDR1 LGHNA and CDR2 YSLEER. The CDR3 sequence: CASSQVYGEVEQFF. The CDR3, as DNA: TGCGCCAGCAGCCAAGTTTACGGGGAGGTTGAGCAGTTCTTC.

This chain links TRBV25-1 with TRBJ1-1; perhaps TRBD1 as D (5 bases). CDR3 size: 14 residues. CDR1 is MGHDK and CDR2 is SYGVNS in the germline V gene. V was clipped by 2 bases and J by 1 base, with 8 bases between them. The CDR3, as DNA: TGTGCCAGCAGTGAAGGGGGGGAGAACACTGAAGCTTTCTTT. This codes for CASSEGGENTEAFF.

The J gene is TRBJ1-1, the V gene TRBV6-5, with TRBD1 identical over 10 bases. The CDR3 totals 16 residues. The germline CDR1 and CDR2 sequences are MNHEY and SVGAGI. V dropped 2 bases and J dropped 5; count of bases not matched to a gene: 8. CDR3: CASSYTTGGDVTEAFF. The CDR3 nucleotides read TGTGCCAGCAGTTACACGACAGGGGGCGATGTTACTGAAGCTTTCTTT.

This clone was counted between two and nine times. The chain combines TRBV3-1 (or the pseudogene TRBV3-2) with TRBJ2-1; D is uncertain. Germline-derived CDR1 and CDR2 are LGHDT and YNNKEL (reference sequence). V lost 0 bases, J lost 2 bases, and 17 bases lay in between. This CDR3 is 18 amino acids long. The CDR3 reads CASSQDFVANSPYNEQFF. DNA for the CDR3: TGTGCCAGCAGCCAAGATTTCGTGGCCAATTCTCCCTACAATGAGCAGTTCTTC.

Remarks on this clone: An end of the junction differs from the germline gene, which may be a read error. Distinct nucleotide sequences in the sample also encode this CDR3. The chain combines TRBV19 with TRBJ2-5; 8 bases agree with TRBD2. Germline values: CDR1 LNHDA, CDR2 SQIVND (reference sequence). The CDR3 extends over 13 amino acids. The DNA for the CDR3 is TGCGCCGCAGGGACTAGTAGAGGGGAGACCCAGTACTTC. The encoded protein is CAAGTSRGETQYF.

This sequence joins TRBV5-4 and TRBJ2-1; 8 positions match TRBD2. After removal of 6 bases from V and 7 bases from J, the junction contained 9 bases not matched to a gene. Looked up from germline, CDR1 is SGHNT and CDR2 is YYREEE (reference sequence). The CDR3 sequence is 14 residues long. The DNA of the CDR3 is TGTGCCAGCACCACTAGCGGCGCAGGGAATGAGCAGTTCTTC. Residues: CASTTSGAGNEQFF.

This clone came up a few times. V usage is TRBV11-2 and J usage is TRBJ1-1, with D uncertain. Germline V CDR1 and CDR2: SGHAT, FQNNGV. The CDR3 has 12 residues. Trimming shortened V by 5 bases and J by 11 bases, and 15 bases separated the two germline ends. CDR3 amino acids: CASSRNVGLAFF. In DNA form, the CDR3 reads TGTGCCAGCAGCCGCAACGTGGGCTTGGCTTTCTTT.

The rearrangement uses TRBV4-3 and TRBJ2-1; 8 nucleotides align to TRBD2. The V gene's germline CDR1 is LGHNA and CDR2 YSLEER. Losses at the gene ends were 8 bases for V and 3 bases for J; bases not matched to a gene: 6. This CDR3 is built from 14 residues. The CDR3 region has the DNA TGCGCCAGCGGGCGGCTAGCGGGCTACAATGAGCAGTTCTTC. Encoded protein: CASGRLAGYNEQFF.

This clone appeared many times. The chain couples TRBV30 to TRBJ1-1; the D is unclear. CDR1 is GTSNPN, CDR2 SVGIG, per germline (reference sequence). The CDR3 is 13 amino acids. The V gene lost 0 bases and the J gene lost 3 bases, with 8 bases spanning the gap. CDR3 in DNA: TGTGCCTGGAGTGTTAGGAGGGACACTGAAGCTTTCTTT. It specifies CAWSVRRDTEAFF.

V usage is TRBV7-2 and J usage is TRBJ2-7; 10 bases fit TRBD2. The CDR3 spans 15 residues. The junction had 10 bases not matched to a gene; V was cut back by 5 bases and J by 6 bases. CDR1 and CDR2 from the germline V gene are SGHTA and FQGNSA. CDR3 sequence reads: CASSPPAGGPPEQYF. DNA for the CDR3: TGTGCCAGCAGCCCCCCAGCGGGAGGGCCTCCCGAGCAGTACTTC.

CDR3 DNA sequence: TGTGCCAGTAGCCGGGGACTAGCGGGGGGTGCCCGCACCGGGGAGCTGTTTTTT. As protein: CASSRGLAGGARTGELFF. This chain uses TRBV19 with TRBJ2-2, with 15 bases fitting TRBD2. This CDR3 is 18 amino acids long. V dropped 6 bases and J dropped 4; count of bases not matched to a gene: 9. Germline V gives CDR1 LNHDA, CDR2 SQIVND (reference sequence).

The V call is TRBV6-1, the J call TRBJ1-5; TRBD1 matches at 7 bases. Trimming cost V 5 bases and J 2 bases; bases outside gene matches: 9. Germline lookup yields CDR1 MNHNS and CDR2 SASEGT. This CDR3 has 16 amino acids. In DNA form, the CDR3 reads TGTGCCAGCAGTAAAGGGGGCGGTTGGCGCAATCAGCCCCAGCATTTT. It yields the protein CASSKGGGWRNQPQHF.

The sample holds a few counts of this clone. This sequence joins TRBV7-8 and TRBJ1-2; 9 positions agree with TRBD1. V trimming: 5 bases; J trimming: 2 bases; junction bases outside the gene matches: 9. The CDR3 runs to 16 residues. Germline values: CDR1 SGHVS, CDR2 FQNEAQ. Written as DNA, the CDR3 is TGTGCCAGCAGCCCCGAACAGGGGGCGACGAACTATGGCTACACCTTC. It translates to CASSPEQGATNYGYTF. Drawing the rest from reference TRBV7-8 and TRBJ1-2, the complete variable domain is GAGVSQSPRYKVAKRGQDVALRCDPISGHVSLFWYQQALGQGPEFLTYFQNEAQLDKSGLPSDRFFAERPEGSVSTLKIQRTQQEDSAVYLCASSPEQGATNYGYTFGSGTRLTVV.

The chain employs TRBV7-8 and TRBJ1-2; D not certain. Germline V lookup: CDR1 SGHVS, CDR2 FQNEAQ. CDR3 size: 15 residues. V was pared by 5 bases and J by 0 bases, with 13 bases between. CDR3 DNA: TGTGCCAGCAGCCCGCTTGACACCACTAACTATGGCTACACCTTC. It translates to CASSPLDTTNYGYTF.

CDR3 region: CASSPTTGSDWDSYGYTF. Here the CDR3 DNA reads TGTGCCAGCAGTCCTACCACAGGGTCAGATTGGGATTCCTATGGCTACACCTTC. The rearrangement links TRBV6-6 to TRBJ1-2; a possible D gene is TRBD1 (6 bases). Germline loops: CDR1 MNHNY, CDR2 SVGAGI (reference sequence). V was shortened by 5 bases and J by 4 bases, with 26 bases between the two germline ends. The CDR3 is 18 residues long.

The chain recombines TRBV5-1 with TRBJ2-2, with 9 bases lining up with TRBD1. The V gene end was trimmed by 3 bases and the J gene end by 6 bases; junction bases not matched to a gene: 9. The CDR3 totals 16 residues. CDR1 and CDR2 from the germline V gene are SGHRS and YFSETQ. CDR3 in amino acids: CASSSTGGGRAGELFF. CDR3 coding DNA: TGCGCCAGCAGCTCAACAGGGGGCGGCCGGGCCGGGGAGCTGTTTTTT.

The rearrangement uses TRBV5-5 and TRBJ2-7, with 11 bases aligning to TRBD2. The CDR3 consists of 15 residues. Per germline, CDR1 SGHKS and CDR2 YYEKEE (reference sequence). The V segment lost 1 base and the J segment 0 bases; nucleotides outside the gene matches: 0. The CDR3 coding sequence is TGTGCCAGCAGCTTGACTAGCGGGGGCTCCTACGAGCAGTACTTC. Translation gives CASSLTSGGSYEQYF. The whole variable domain, remainder taken from reference TRBV5-5 and TRBJ2-7, is DAGVTQSPTHLIKTRGQQVTLRCSPISGHKSVSWYQQVLGQGPQFIFQYYEKEERGRGNFPDRFSARQFPNYSSELNVNALLLGDSALYLCASSLTSGGSYEQYFGPGTRLTVT.

This chain uses TRBV29-1 with TRBJ1-1; D may be TRBD1 (5 bases). CDR1 and CDR2 from the germline V gene are SQVTM and ANQGSEA. Trimming removed 5 bases from V and 4 bases from J, with 14 bases in between. CDR3 length equals 13 residues. The CDR3 coding sequence is TGCAGCGTTCAGGGTATACGCAGCACTGAAGCTTTCTTT. Residues: CSVQGIRSTEAFF.